This record concerns one T cell receptor (beta chain) sequence. This entry belongs to a study of T cell responses to AZD1222 COVID-19 vaccine. Generated by immunoSEQ multiplex PCR, the TCRdb table keeps only in-frame clones and is missing some. Counted here are 100,000 to 150,000 clones, 90% occurring once; the ten biggest clones make up less than 4.5%. The CDR3 spans 20 residues. CDR1 is MDHEN, CDR2 SYDVKM, per germline. Losses at the gene ends were 2 bases for V and 1 base for J; bases not matched to a gene: 10. This clonotype was obtained from an adult in good health. The V call is TRBV28, the J call TRBJ2-1, with 14 nucleotides matching TRBD2. The specimen was peripheral blood, collected on day 0 of MenACWY control vaccination. CDR3 DNA sequence: TGTGCCAGCAGTTTAAGCACCTGGGGACTAGCGGGAGTGTCCTACAATGAGCAGTTCTTC. As protein: CASSLSTWGLAGVSYNEQFF.